This TCR beta chain was captured by sequencing in a study of cytomegalovirus exposure and HLA in healthy donors. The study's findings and limits: Only CMV serostatus was available as immune exposure information. There were 164 TCR beta chains listed as cytomegalovirus-associated.

In the PCR, 60 Vbeta and 13 Jbeta primers were used. Sequencing used immunoSEQ multiplex PCR; TCRdb keeps in-frame clones, though not all of them. The table shows approximately 220,000 clones, with around 80% occurring only once. In regard to this clone: Its antigen is not known.

Trimming pared 1 base from V and 4 bases from J, leaving 11 bases between. The germline CDR1 and CDR2 sequences are MGHRA and YSYEKL. The CDR3 extends over 15 amino acids. Sample: PBMCs. This chain uses TRBV4-1 with TRBJ1-5, with a tentative D call TRBD1 (5 bases). The TCR originated in a man aged 25-40 years in good health and CMV-seronegative. In DNA form, the CDR3 reads TGCGCCAGCAGCCAAGTCACAGGAACAAATCAGCCCCAGCATTTT. Encoded protein: CASSQVTGTNQPQHF.